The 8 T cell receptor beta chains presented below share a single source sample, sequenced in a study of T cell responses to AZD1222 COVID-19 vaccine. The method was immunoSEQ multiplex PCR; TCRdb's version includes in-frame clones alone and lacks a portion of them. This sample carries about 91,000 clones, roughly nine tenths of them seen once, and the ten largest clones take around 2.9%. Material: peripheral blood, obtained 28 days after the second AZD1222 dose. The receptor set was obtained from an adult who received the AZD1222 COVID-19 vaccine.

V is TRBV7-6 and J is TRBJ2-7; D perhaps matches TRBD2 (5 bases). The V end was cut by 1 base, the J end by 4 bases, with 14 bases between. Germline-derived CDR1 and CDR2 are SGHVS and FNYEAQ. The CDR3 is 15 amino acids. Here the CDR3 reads CASSLGYGDYYEQYF. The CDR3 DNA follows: TGTGCCAGCAGCTTAGGGTACGGGGATTATTACGAGCAGTACTTC.

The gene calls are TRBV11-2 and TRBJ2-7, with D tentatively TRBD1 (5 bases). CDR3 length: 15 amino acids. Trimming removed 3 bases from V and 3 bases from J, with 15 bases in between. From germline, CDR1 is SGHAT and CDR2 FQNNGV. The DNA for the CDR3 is TGTGCCAGCAGCTTGGACACCCGCGGCGTCTACGAGCAGTACTTC. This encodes CASSLDTRGVYEQYF.

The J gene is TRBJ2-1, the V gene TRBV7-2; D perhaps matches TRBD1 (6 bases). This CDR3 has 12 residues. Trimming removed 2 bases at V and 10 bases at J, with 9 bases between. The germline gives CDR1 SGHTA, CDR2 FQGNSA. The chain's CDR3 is CASSLMGTEQFF. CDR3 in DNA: TGTGCCAGCAGCTTAATGGGGACAGAGCAGTTCTTC.

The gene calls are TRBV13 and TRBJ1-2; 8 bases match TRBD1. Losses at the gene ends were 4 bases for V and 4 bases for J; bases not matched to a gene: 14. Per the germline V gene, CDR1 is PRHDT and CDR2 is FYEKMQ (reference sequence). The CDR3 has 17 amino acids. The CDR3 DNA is TGTGCCAGCAGCTCAGGGGGCTGGTCTCAGGTGTCCTATGGCTACACCTTC. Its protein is CASSSGGWSQVSYGYTF.

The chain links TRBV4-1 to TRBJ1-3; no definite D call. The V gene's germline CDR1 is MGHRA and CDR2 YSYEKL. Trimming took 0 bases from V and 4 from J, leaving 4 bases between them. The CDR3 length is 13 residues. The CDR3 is CASSQDRGNTIYF. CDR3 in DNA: TGCGCCAGCAGCCAAGATAGGGGAAACACCATATATTTT.

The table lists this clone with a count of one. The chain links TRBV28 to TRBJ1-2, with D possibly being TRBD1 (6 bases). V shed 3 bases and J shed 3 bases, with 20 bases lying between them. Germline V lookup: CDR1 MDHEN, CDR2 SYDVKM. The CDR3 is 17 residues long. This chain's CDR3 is CASSLAGGATGYYGYTF. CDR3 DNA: TGTGCCAGCAGTTTGGCTGGGGGGGCAACAGGGTACTATGGCTACACCTTC.

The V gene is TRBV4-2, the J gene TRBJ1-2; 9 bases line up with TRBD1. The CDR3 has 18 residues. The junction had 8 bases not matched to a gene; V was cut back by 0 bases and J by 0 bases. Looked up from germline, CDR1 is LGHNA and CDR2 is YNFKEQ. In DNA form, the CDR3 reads TGTGCCAGCAGCCAAGATAGGGGACAGGGTGTTTCTAACTATGGCTACACCTTC. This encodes CASSQDRGQGVSNYGYTF.

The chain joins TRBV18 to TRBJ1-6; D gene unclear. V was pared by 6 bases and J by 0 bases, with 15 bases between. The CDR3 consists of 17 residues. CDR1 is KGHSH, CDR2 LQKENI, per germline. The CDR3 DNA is TGTGCCAGCTCGCCTCCCGCGGGGAGCTCCTATAATTCACCCCTCCACTTT. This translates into CASSPPAGSSYNSPLHF.